What follows is one TCR beta chain and its context. What this receptor recognizes is not known. Base qualities are not recorded, but no much larger clone differs from it by a single base. The data are from a study of control samples from healthy donors and cancer patients (dated by TCRdb to 2020 to 2021). Library preparation was by the immunoSEQ multiplex PCR assay. Held by TCRdb, this immuneACCESS table contains in-frame sequences only and omits some clones. Under half of the omission traces to an unresolved V gene where checked; the cause of the rest is unknown. The sample records 400,000 to 500,000 clones, around 90% of which are singletons. 5% to 7% of the sample is held by the ten biggest clonotypes. From its cysteine to its phenylalanine, the CDR3 spans 15 amino acids. Only the CDR3 region is kept as DNA, spanning 45 bases read in frame from base 1. Trimming removed 3 bases from V and 0 bases from J, leaving 12 bases between the germline ends. From the germline V gene, CDR1 is MNHEY and CDR2 is SVGAGI.

The sequence is built from TRBV6-5 and TRBJ2-7; the D gene cannot be resolved reliably. The sample was PBMCs. This TCR derives from a man between 35 and 55 years old with head and neck cancer. Here is the DNA: TGTGCCAGCAGTTATATGAGGAGAAGCTCCTACGAGCAGTACTTC. Its translation is CASSYMRRSSYEQYF.